These T cell receptor beta chains were read from a single sample in a study of shared clonotypes between healthy human individuals. The repertoire was sequenced with immunoSEQ multiplex PCR; TCRdb's copy has only in-frame clones and lacks some. In the table there are hundreds of thousands of clones, about 96% of which are singletons. The sequenced material came from memory CD8+ T cells sorted from blood. Source of these receptors: a man aged 30 to 45 in good health. Both conserved end residues are part of each CDR3. D genes are given only for firm matches. The size field is filled for only some rows; it gives once, few, many or a size class.

.	TRBV11-3	.	TRBJ1-1	TGTGCCAGCAGCTTAGAAACACAGGGGAACACTGAAGCTTTCTTT	CASSLETQGNTEAFF
.	TRBV11-2	.	TRBJ2-7	TGTGCCAGCAGCTTATCCCCAACCCGGGACGAGCAGTACTTC	CASSLSPTRDEQYF
.	TRBV30	once	TRBJ1-5	TGTGCCTGGAGTGGGCAGGGCGGCAATCAGCCCCAGCATTTT	CAWSGQGGNQPQHF
.	TRBV10-3	.	TRBJ1-2	TGTGCCATCAGTAAAAACGCAGGAGCCTATGGCTACACCTTC	CAISKNAGAYGYTF
.	TRBV5-1	few	TRBJ2-4	TGCGCCAGCAGCTTGGCCGGGACAGCCAAAAACATTCAGTACTTC	CASSLAGTAKNIQYF
.	TRBV5-1	.	TRBJ1-6	TGCGCCAGCAGCTTGGGTGGCTCCTATAATTCACCCCTCCACTTT	CASSLGGSYNSPLHF
.	TRBV6-1	.	TRBJ1-1	TGTGCCAGCAGTAGGGGGGCGAACACTGAAGCTTTCTTT	CASSRGANTEAFF
.	TRBV19	.	TRBJ2-1	TGTGCCAGTAGTATAGCGGTTAGCTCCTACAATGAGCAGTTCTTC	CASSIAVSSYNEQFF
.	TRBV15	once	TRBJ2-3	TGTGCCACCAGCAGAGGTCTTGAGGATACGCAGTATTTT	CATSRGLEDTQYF
.	TRBV27	.	TRBJ2-2	TGTGCCAGCAGTACACTTAAAGTGGGAGCCGCCGGGGAGCTGTTTTTT	CASSTLKVGAAGELFF
TRBD1	TRBV25-1	.	TRBJ2-7	TGTGCCAGCAGTGATCCGGGACAGTTATCCTACGAGCAGTACTTC	CASSDPGQLSYEQYF
.	TRBV7-3	.	TRBJ2-1	TGTGCCAGCAGCTTAACGTCGGGGCCCCCCGGGAATGAGCAGTTCTTC	CASSLTSGPPGNEQFF
.	TRBV4-1	.	TRBJ1-1	TGCGCCAGCAGCCAATGGGGGACGGGGAACACTGAAGCTTTCTTT	CASSQWGTGNTEAFF
TRBD1	TRBV5-1	.	TRBJ1-4	TGCGCCAGCAGCTTGGGGACAGGGGATAGTTTCGCAACTAATGAAAAACTGTTTTTT	CASSLGTGDSFATNEKLFF
.	TRBV30	.	TRBJ1-2	TGTGCCTGGGTTGGGGGGGGAGGCGGCTACACCTTC	CAWVGGGGGYTF
.	TRBV28	.	TRBJ1-5	TGTGCCAGCAGCCCTCTCGGACAGTTTAATCAGCCCCAGCATTTT	CASSPLGQFNQPQHF
.	TRBV18	.	TRBJ1-1	TGTGCCAGCTCCATCACCAGCCCGGGGATAGACACTGAAGCTTTCTTT	CASSITSPGIDTEAFF
TRBD1	TRBV5-6	.	TRBJ1-4	TGTGCCAGCAGCTTGTGGACAGGAAAATTCGGCAATGAAAAACTGTTTTTT	CASSLWTGKFGNEKLFF
.	TRBV7-9	once	TRBJ2-7	TGTGCCAGCAGCTTCACAGGGTCCTACTACGAGCAGTACTTC	CASSFTGSYYEQYF
TRBD1	TRBV27	.	TRBJ2-5	TGTGCCAGCAGTTTTCGACAGGGGTTGGGGACCCAGTACTTC	CASSFRQGLGTQYF
.	TRBV28	.	TRBJ1-1	TGTGCCAGCAGTTTAATGGGGGGAACTGAAGCTTTCTTT	CASSLMGGTEAFF
TRBD2	TRBV5-1	.	TRBJ2-5	TGCGCCAGCAGCTTTTCGCCTAGCGGGATGGGGGAGACCCAGTACTTC	CASSFSPSGMGETQYF
TRBD2	TRBV6-1	.	TRBJ2-3	TGTGCCAGCAGCCCCCTAGCGGGACTCACAGATACGCAGTATTTT	CASSPLAGLTDTQYF
TRBD2	TRBV5-4	once	TRBJ2-1	TGTGCCAGCAGCTCAGGACTAGCGGTCTACAATGAGCAGTTCTTC	CASSSGLAVYNEQFF
.	TRBV4-1	.	TRBJ2-1	TGCGCCAGCAGCCAAGATTCTCCTAGCGTAAGCAATGAGCAGTTCTTC	CASSQDSPSVSNEQFF
.	TRBV27	.	TRBJ2-3	TGTGCCAGCTCAACTTTTGGGTACACAGATACGCAGTATTTT	CASSTFGYTDTQYF
.	TRBV5-5	.	TRBJ1-4	TGTGCCAGCAGCTTGGGCCCGGGGAGTGAAAAACTGTTTTTT	CASSLGPGSEKLFF
.	TRBV27	.	TRBJ1-1	TGTGCCAGCACTCAAGTTGGCGGGGCGAGCTACACTGAAGCTTTCTTT	CASTQVGGASYTEAFF
.	TRBV10-3	.	TRBJ2-2	TGTGCCATCAGTGAGTCGGGGAAGGGGACCGGGGAGCTGTTTTTT	CAISESGKGTGELFF
.	TRBV21-1	.	TRBJ1-2	TGTGCCAGCAGCATCTACAGGGCGGCCTATGGCTACACCTTC	CASSIYRAAYGYTF
.	TRBV5-1	.	TRBJ2-7	TGCGCCAGCAGCTTGAGGAAGGACTACGAGCAGTACTTC	CASSLRKDYEQYF
.	TRBV23-1	.	TRBJ2-7	TGCGCCAGCAGTCAATCCCACAGAGAGGGCTACGAGCAGTACTTC	CASSQSHREGYEQYF
TRBD2	TRBV27	.	TRBJ2-7	TGTGCCAGCAGTTCCGGGACTAGCGGATACGAGCAGTACTTC	CASSSGTSGYEQYF
TRBD1	TRBV5-1	.	TRBJ1-6	TGCGCCAGCAGCTTGGGCGGGACAGGGTATAATTCACCCCTCCACTTT	CASSLGGTGYNSPLHF
.	TRBV7-3	.	TRBJ2-7	TGTGCCAGCAGCTTAGCGGCTGAGGACGAGCAGTACTTC	CASSLAAEDEQYF
.	TRBV5-1	.	TRBJ2-3	TGCGCCAGCAGCTTCTCGAGGCAGGGCCTGAGCACAGATACGCAGTATTTT	CASSFSRQGLSTDTQYF
.	TRBV7-2	.	TRBJ2-3	TGTGCCAGCAGCTTAGACAGCGGACGACGAACTAGCACAGATACGCAGTATTTT	CASSLDSGRRTSTDTQYF
.	TRBV7-3	once	TRBJ2-5	TGTGCCAGCAGTCAAGGACTGCAAGAGACCCAGTACTTC	CASSQGLQETQYF
.	TRBV6-5	.	TRBJ1-6	TGTGCCACCAGGGTGGACAATTCACCCCTCCACTTT	CATRVDNSPLHF
TRBD1	TRBV5-1	.	TRBJ2-5	TGCGCCAGCAGCTTACCTGTACAGGGGCCGGAAGAGACCCAGTACTTC	CASSLPVQGPEETQYF
.	TRBV2	.	TRBJ2-7	TGTGCCAGCAGTGAATCCCCCTTATACGAGCAGTACTTC	CASSESPLYEQYF
TRBD2	TRBV6-6	.	TRBJ2-3	TGTGCCAGCAGTTACATTAGCGGGAGCACAGATACGCAGTATTTT	CASSYISGSTDTQYF
TRBD2	TRBV28	.	TRBJ2-1	TGTGCCAGCAGTTTTAACGGGAGGGCGGGATTCTTC	CASSFNGRAGFF
.	TRBV7-9	.	TRBJ1-1	TGTGCCAGCAGCAAACTGACAGCGAGGGACACTGAAGCTTTCTTT	CASSKLTARDTEAFF
.	TRBV2	.	TRBJ1-3	TGTGCCAGCAGCGAAAACGGAAACACCATATATTTT	CASSENGNTIYF
TRBD2	TRBV5-1	.	TRBJ2-1	TGCGCCAGCAGCTGGACTAGCGGGATTTACAATGAGCAGTTCTTC	CASSWTSGIYNEQFF
.	TRBV5-6	.	TRBJ2-3	TGTGCCAGCAGCTTGTCAGATACGCAGTATTTT	CASSLSDTQYF
.	TRBV7-8	.	TRBJ2-2	TGTGCCAGCTCCCCCCGGGGCGGGGAAAACACCGGGGAGCTGTTTTTT	CASSPRGGENTGELFF
.	TRBV7-9	.	TRBJ2-7	TGTGCCAGCAGCTTAGCGCCAGGGTACGAGCAGTACTTC	CASSLAPGYEQYF
.	TRBV5-1	.	TRBJ2-2	TGCGCCAGCAGCGTCCCAGGGAGGAACGGGGAGCTGTTTTTT	CASSVPGRNGELFF
.	TRBV5-4	.	TRBJ2-2	TGTGCCAGCAGCTCCCAAATCACTAGAGAGGAATCGAGGGAGCTGTTTTTT	CASSSQITREESRELFF
.	TRBV5-1	.	TRBJ2-1	TGCGCCAGCAGCTTTAGCACGAGCTCCTACAATGAGCAGTTCTTC	CASSFSTSSYNEQFF
.	TRBV7-9	.	TRBJ2-2	TGTGCCAGCAGCCCACCATCGAACACCGGGGAGCTGTTTTTT	CASSPPSNTGELFF
.	TRBV21-1	.	TRBJ2-4	TGTGCCAGCAGCAAAGGGGCCTGGGGACAGTTTATAGCCAAAAACATTCAGTACTTC	CASSKGAWGQFIAKNIQYF
.	TRBV5-6	.	TRBJ2-1	TGTGCCAGCAGCTTTGACTCCTACAATGAGCAGTTCTTC	CASSFDSYNEQFF
.	TRBV28	.	TRBJ1-1	TGTGCCAGCAGCCAAATCACTGAAGCTTTCTTT	CASSQITEAFF
.	TRBV30	few	TRBJ2-7	TGTGCCTGGAGTCACTCCTACGAGCAGTACTTC	CAWSHSYEQYF